Presented here are 16 T cell receptor beta chains from one specimen sequenced in a study of blood T cell repertoires in COVID-19. The data were produced by immunoSEQ multiplex PCR, yet TCRdb's version contains in-frame clones alone and is incomplete. Among hundreds of thousands of clones listed, about 89% were seen once. Source material: peripheral blood. These receptors were collected from a woman in her thirties with COVID-19, enrolled during active disease.

The gene calls are TRBV11-3 and TRBJ2-5; TRBD1 matches 10 bases. This CDR3 is 15 amino acids long. Germline V gene lookup returns CDR1 SGHNT and CDR2 YENEEA. The V gene end was trimmed by 5 bases and the J gene end by 2 bases; junction bases not matched to a gene: 5. The CDR3 nucleotides read TGTGCCAGCAGCCATGGGGGACAGGGGCAAGAGACCCAGTACTTC. This encodes CASSHGGQGQETQYF.

The V call is TRBV20-1, the J call TRBJ1-4; TRBD1 agrees at 7 bases. Germline CDR1 and CDR2: DFQATT and SNEGSKA (reference sequence). Trimming removed 3 bases from V and 4 bases from J; junction bases left unmatched: 5. CDR3 size: 14 residues. The CDR3 is CSASPGQFNEKLFF. In nucleotides, the CDR3 is TGCAGTGCTAGTCCGGGACAGTTTAATGAAAAACTGTTTTTT.

The DNA of the CDR3 is TGTGCCAGCAGCTCTACTGGGACAGATCAGCCCCAGCATTTT. Translated, it gives CASSSTGTDQPQHF. The chain couples TRBV7-9 to TRBJ1-5, with 7 positions matching TRBD1. The J segment lost 5 bases and the V segment lost 4 bases, leaving 5 bases of the junction unmatched. The length of the CDR3 is 14 residues. The germline CDR1 and CDR2 sequences are SEHNR and FQNEAQ (reference sequence). Full variable domain (outside the CDR3, taken from reference TRBV7-9 and TRBJ1-5): DTGVSQNPRHKITKRGQNVTFRCDPISEHNRLYWYRQTLGQGPEFLTYFQNEAQLEKSRLLSDRFSAERPKGSFSTLEIQRTEQGDSAMYLCASSSTGTDQPQHFGDGTRLSIL.

The gene calls are TRBV5-6 and TRBJ2-4; D gene unclear. The germline V gene has CDR1 SGHDT and CDR2 YYEEEE. Trimming pared 0 bases from V and 5 bases from J, leaving 6 bases between. The CDR3 loop spans 13 amino acids. CDR3 nucleotide sequence: TGTGCCAGCAGCTTGGTAGATCAAAACATTCAGTACTTC. Translating gives CASSLVDQNIQYF.

The V gene is TRBV6-1, the J gene TRBJ1-2; D remains ambiguous. The CDR3 runs to 14 residues. V lost 1 base, J lost 5 bases, and 11 bases lay in between. Germline CDR1 MNHNS, CDR2 SASEGT. This chain's CDR3 is CASSEDPRSYGYTF. CDR3 DNA: TGTGCCAGCAGTGAAGATCCGAGGAGTTATGGCTACACCTTC.

The CDR3 loop is CATSPSAPGMNTEAFF. CDR3 DNA: TGTGCCACCAGCCCGAGCGCCCCGGGAATGAACACTGAAGCTTTCTTT. The chain couples TRBV15 to TRBJ1-1, with D unclear. The germline CDR1 and CDR2 sequences are LNHNV and YYDKDF (reference sequence). This CDR3 spans 16 amino acids. The germline V and J ends were trimmed by 5 bases and 0 bases, with 16 bases remaining between them.

V gene TRBV5-5 combines with J gene TRBJ2-3; perhaps TRBD2 as D (7 bases). The V gene's germline CDR1 is SGHKS and CDR2 YYEKEE (reference sequence). Trimming removed 1 base from V and 1 base from J, with 10 bases in between. This CDR3 region has 15 residues. In DNA form, the CDR3 reads TGTGCCAGCAGCTTGAGGGGGGGAGGCACAGATACGCAGTATTTT. Translated: CASSLRGGGTDTQYF.

V and J are TRBV3-1 (or the pseudogene TRBV3-2) and TRBJ2-7, with 12 bases matching TRBD2. Germline assignment: CDR1 LGHDT and CDR2 YNNKEL (reference sequence). J was trimmed by 2 bases and V by 4 bases; bases with no gene match: 6. The CDR3 spans 16 residues. The CDR3 DNA reads TGTGCCAGCAGCCGATCTAGCGGGGGGGCCCCCTACGAGCAGTACTTC. Its translation: CASSRSSGGAPYEQYF.

The chain couples TRBV7-8 to TRBJ1-6; D possibly corresponds to TRBD1 (5 bases). The CDR3 runs 18 residues. V lost 1 base and J lost 2, with 15 bases in between. Germline V gives CDR1 SGHVS, CDR2 FQNEAQ. The CDR3 DNA reads as TGTGCCAGCAGCTTAGAGGGGCAGGGACTTACCTATAATTCACCCCTCCACTTT. Protein product: CASSLEGQGLTYNSPLHF.

The V call is TRBV11-3, the J call TRBJ2-3; perhaps TRBD2 as D (6 bases). V was shortened by 2 bases and J by 5 bases, with 17 bases between the two germline ends. The CDR3 is 16 residues long. Germline V gives CDR1 SGHNT, CDR2 YENEEA. CDR3 sequence: CASSLRRGPSRDTQYF. Written as DNA, the CDR3 is TGTGCCAGCAGCTTACGGCGGGGCCCGAGTAGAGATACGCAGTATTTT. Using reference TRBV11-3 and TRBJ2-3 for the parts outside the CDR3, the full variable domain is EAGVVQSPRYKIIEKKQPVAFWCNPISGHNTLYWYLQNLGQGPELLIRYENEEAVDDSQLPKDRFSAERLKGVDSTLKIQPAELGDSAVYLCASSLRRGPSRDTQYFGPGTRLTVL.

There are a few counts of this clone. J is TRBJ1-5 and V is TRBV19, with 8 bases aligning to TRBD1. Germline CDR1 LNHDA, CDR2 SQIVND (reference sequence). The CDR3 is made up of 16 amino acids. The J segment lost 0 bases and the V segment lost 10 bases, leaving 11 bases of the junction unmatched. The CDR3 nucleotides read TGTGCCAAAAAGGGACAGGCCCTGTATAGCAATCAGCCCCAGCATTTT. Translating it yields CAKKGQALYSNQPQHF. The variable domain in full, completed from reference TRBV19 and TRBJ1-5, reads DGGITQSPKYLFRKEGQNVTLSCEQNLNHDAMYWYRQDPGQGLRLIYYSQIVNDFQKGDIAEGYSVSREKKESFPLTVTSAQKNPTAFYLCAKKGQALYSNQPQHFGDGTRLSIL.

This rearrangement joins TRBV4-1 to TRBJ2-5, with TRBD2 matching over 8 bases. The length of the CDR3 is 17 residues. V gave up 0 bases and J gave up 1 base; unmatched junction bases: 7. CDR1 MGHRA and CDR2 YSYEKL come from the germline V gene. The CDR3 loop is CASSQDTPGGAQETQYF. In DNA form, the CDR3 reads TGCGCCAGCAGCCAAGATACCCCCGGGGGGGCCCAAGAGACCCAGTACTTC.

The gene calls are TRBV6-1 and TRBJ1-2, with D perhaps TRBD1 (6 bases). The CDR3 spans 14 residues. Germline V lookup: CDR1 MNHNS, CDR2 SASEGT. V lost 1 base and J lost 3, with 9 bases in between. The CDR3 sequence is CASSEDREDYGYTF. The CDR3 coding sequence is TGTGCCAGCAGTGAAGACAGGGAAGACTATGGCTACACCTTC.

The chain combines TRBV9 with TRBJ2-3, with 10 bases fitting TRBD2. Trimming removed 0 bases from V and 6 bases from J; junction bases left unmatched: 1. This CDR3 contains 14 residues. CDR1 SGDLS and CDR2 YYNGEE come from the germline V gene. DNA for the CDR3: TGTGCCAGCAGCGTAGTAGCGGGGGGTGATACGCAGTATTTT. It yields the protein CASSVVAGGDTQYF.

The chain employs TRBV4-3 and TRBJ2-3; D may be TRBD1 (6 bases). V was clipped by 7 bases and J by 0 bases, with 17 bases between them. The CDR3 contains 16 residues. Germline V gene data show CDR1 as LGHNA and CDR2 as YSLEER. The DNA for the CDR3 is TGCGCCAGCAACTGTAAGTTGACAGGTAGCACAGATACGCAGTATTTT. As protein: CASNCKLTGSTDTQYF.

The chain carries TRBV29-1 and TRBJ1-2, with TRBD1 matching 10 bases. Germline CDR1 is SQVTM and CDR2 is ANQGSEA. J gave up 6 bases and V 4 bases, and 14 bases lay outside the gene matches. The CDR3 has 16 residues. The chain's CDR3 is CSVASRLGQGRDGYTF. The CDR3 DNA follows: TGCAGCGTTGCCTCTCGGCTGGGACAGGGGAGGGATGGCTACACCTTC.